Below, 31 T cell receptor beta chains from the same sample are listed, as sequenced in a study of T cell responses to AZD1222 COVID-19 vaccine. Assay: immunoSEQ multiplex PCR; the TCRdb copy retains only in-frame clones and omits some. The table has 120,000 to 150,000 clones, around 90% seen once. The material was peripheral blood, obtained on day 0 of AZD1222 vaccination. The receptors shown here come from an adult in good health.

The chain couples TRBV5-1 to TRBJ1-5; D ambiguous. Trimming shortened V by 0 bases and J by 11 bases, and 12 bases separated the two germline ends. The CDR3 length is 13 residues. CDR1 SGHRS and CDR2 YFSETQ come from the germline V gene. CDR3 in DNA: TGCGCCAGCAGCTTGGGAGGGAGAGAGACCCAGCATTTT. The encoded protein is CASSLGGRETQHF.

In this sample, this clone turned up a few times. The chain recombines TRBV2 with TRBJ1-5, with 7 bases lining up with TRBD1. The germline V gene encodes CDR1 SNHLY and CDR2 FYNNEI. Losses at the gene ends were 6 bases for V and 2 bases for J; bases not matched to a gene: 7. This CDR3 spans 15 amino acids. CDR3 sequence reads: CASSTSDRGNQPQHF. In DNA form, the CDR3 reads TGTGCCAGCAGCACATCCGACAGGGGCAATCAGCCCCAGCATTTT.

The CDR3 loop is CASSLGRSTYEQYF. DNA of the CDR3: TGTGCCAGCAGCTTAGGCAGGTCTACCTACGAGCAGTACTTC. This chain uses TRBV11-3 with TRBJ2-7; D is undetermined. The CDR3 length is 14 residues. Per the germline V gene, CDR1 is SGHNT and CDR2 is YENEEA. Deletions cut 1 base from V and 2 bases from J, with 9 bases between. Using reference TRBV11-3 and TRBJ2-7 for the parts outside the CDR3, the full variable domain is EAGVVQSPRYKIIEKKQPVAFWCNPISGHNTLYWYLQNLGQGPELLIRYENEEAVDDSQLPKDRFSAERLKGVDSTLKIQPAELGDSAVYLCASSLGRSTYEQYFGPGTRLTVT.

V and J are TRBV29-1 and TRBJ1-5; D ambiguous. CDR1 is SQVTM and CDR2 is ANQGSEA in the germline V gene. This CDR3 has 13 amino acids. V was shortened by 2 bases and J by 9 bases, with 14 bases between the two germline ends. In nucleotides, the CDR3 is TGCAGCGTTGAACTCGGTCGCAATGCGCCCCAGCATTTT. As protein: CSVELGRNAPQHF.

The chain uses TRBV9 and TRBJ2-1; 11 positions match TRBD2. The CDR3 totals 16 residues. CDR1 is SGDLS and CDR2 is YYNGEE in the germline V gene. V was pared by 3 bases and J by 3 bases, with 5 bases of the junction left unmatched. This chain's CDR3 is CASSALAGGHYNEQFF. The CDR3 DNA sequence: TGTGCCAGCAGCGCCTTAGCGGGAGGGCACTACAATGAGCAGTTCTTC.

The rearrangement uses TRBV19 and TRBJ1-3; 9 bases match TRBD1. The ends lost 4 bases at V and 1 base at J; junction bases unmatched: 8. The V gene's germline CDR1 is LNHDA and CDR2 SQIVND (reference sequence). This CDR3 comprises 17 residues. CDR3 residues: CASSTLGQGRSGNTIYF. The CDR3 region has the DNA TGTGCCAGTAGTACCCTCGGACAGGGGCGTTCTGGAAACACCATATATTTT. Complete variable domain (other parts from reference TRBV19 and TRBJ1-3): DGGITQSPKYLFRKEGQNVTLSCEQNLNHDAMYWYRQDPGQGLRLIYYSQIVNDFQKGDIAEGYSVSREKKESFPLTVTSAQKNPTAFYLCASSTLGQGRSGNTIYFGEGSWLTVV.

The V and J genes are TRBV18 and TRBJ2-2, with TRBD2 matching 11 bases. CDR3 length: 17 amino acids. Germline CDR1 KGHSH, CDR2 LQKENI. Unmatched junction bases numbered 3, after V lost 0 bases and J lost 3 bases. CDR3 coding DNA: TGTGCCAGCTCACCACCGGTAGCGGGAGGGGACACCGGGGAGCTGTTTTTT. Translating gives CASSPPVAGGDTGELFF.

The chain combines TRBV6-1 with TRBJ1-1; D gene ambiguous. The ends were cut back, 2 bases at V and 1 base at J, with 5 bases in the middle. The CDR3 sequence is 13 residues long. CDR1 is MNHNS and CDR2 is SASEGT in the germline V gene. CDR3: CASSENENTEAFF. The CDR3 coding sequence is TGTGCCAGCAGTGAAAACGAGAACACTGAAGCTTTCTTT.

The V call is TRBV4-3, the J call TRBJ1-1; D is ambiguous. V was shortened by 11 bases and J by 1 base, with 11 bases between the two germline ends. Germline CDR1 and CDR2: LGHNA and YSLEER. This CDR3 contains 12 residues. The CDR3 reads CASRGGNTEAFF. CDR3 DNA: TGCGCCTCGCGTGGTGGGAACACTGAAGCTTTCTTT.

CDR3 sequence (DNA): TGTGCCACCAGTGACCCCCCCGAGGACAGGGTTGGCTATGGCTACACCTTC. It encodes CATSDPPEDRVGYGYTF. This sequence joins TRBV24-1 and TRBJ1-2, with TRBD1 identical over 8 bases. The trim removed 4 bases at V and 4 bases at J, leaving 13 bases unmatched. CDR3 length: 17 residues. Germline CDR1 is KGHDR and CDR2 is SFDVKD.

Here the CDR3 reads CASSLIYSNQPQHF. The CDR3 DNA sequence: TGTGCCAGCAGTTTAATTTATAGCAATCAGCCCCAGCATTTT. The chain links TRBV27 to TRBJ1-5; D remains ambiguous. This CDR3 spans 14 amino acids. The ends were cut back, 2 bases at V and 0 bases at J, with 5 bases in the middle. CDR1 is MNHEY and CDR2 is SMNVEV in the germline V gene (reference sequence).

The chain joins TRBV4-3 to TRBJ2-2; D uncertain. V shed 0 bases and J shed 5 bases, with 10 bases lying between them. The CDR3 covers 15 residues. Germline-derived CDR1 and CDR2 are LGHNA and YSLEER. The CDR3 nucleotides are TGCGCCAGCAGCCAAGATCTCGGGTCTACCGGGGAGCTGTTTTTT. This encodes CASSQDLGSTGELFF.

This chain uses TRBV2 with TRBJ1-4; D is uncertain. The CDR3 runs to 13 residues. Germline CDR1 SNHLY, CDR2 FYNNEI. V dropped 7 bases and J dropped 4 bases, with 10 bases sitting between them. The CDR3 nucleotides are TGTGCCAGCAAACGTGACTATAATGAAAAACTGTTTTTT. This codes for CASKRDYNEKLFF.

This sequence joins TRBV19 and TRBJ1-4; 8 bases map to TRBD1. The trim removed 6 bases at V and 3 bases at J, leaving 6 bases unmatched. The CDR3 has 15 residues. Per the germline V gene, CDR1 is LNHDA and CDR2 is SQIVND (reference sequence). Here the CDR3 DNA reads TGTGCCAGTAGGCAGCTGACAGGGGCTAATGAAAAACTGTTTTTT. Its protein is CASRQLTGANEKLFF.

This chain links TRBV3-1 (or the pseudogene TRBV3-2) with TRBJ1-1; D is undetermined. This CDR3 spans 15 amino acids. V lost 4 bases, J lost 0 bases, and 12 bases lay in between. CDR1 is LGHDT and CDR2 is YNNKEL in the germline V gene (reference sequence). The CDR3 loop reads CASSPRPRLNTEAFF. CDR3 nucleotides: TGTGCCAGCAGCCCCAGGCCCAGGTTGAACACTGAAGCTTTCTTT.

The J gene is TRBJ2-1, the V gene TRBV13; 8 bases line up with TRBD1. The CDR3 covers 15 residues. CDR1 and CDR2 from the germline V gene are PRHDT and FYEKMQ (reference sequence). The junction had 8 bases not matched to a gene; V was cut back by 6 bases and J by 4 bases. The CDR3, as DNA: TGTGCCAGCAGTTCCGGGACAGGACATTACAATGAGCAGTTCTTC. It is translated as CASSSGTGHYNEQFF.

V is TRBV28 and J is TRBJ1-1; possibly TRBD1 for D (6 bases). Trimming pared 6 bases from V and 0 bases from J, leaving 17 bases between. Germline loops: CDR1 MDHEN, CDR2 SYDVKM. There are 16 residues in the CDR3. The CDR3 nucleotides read TGTGCCAGCAGCTTGACAGGTCACATCATGAACACTGAAGCTTTCTTT. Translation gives CASSLTGHIMNTEAFF.

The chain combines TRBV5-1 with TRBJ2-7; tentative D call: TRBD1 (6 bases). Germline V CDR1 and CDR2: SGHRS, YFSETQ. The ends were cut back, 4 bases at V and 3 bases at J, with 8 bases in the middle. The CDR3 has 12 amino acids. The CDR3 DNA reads TGCGCCAGCAGCGCACAGGGCTACGAGCAGTACTTC. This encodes CASSAQGYEQYF.

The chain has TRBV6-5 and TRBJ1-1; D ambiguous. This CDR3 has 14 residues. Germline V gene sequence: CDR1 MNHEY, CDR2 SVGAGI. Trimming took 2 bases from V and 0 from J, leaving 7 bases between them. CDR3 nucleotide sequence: TGTGCCAGCAGTTACAGGGCCCTGAACACTGAAGCTTTCTTT. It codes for CASSYRALNTEAFF.

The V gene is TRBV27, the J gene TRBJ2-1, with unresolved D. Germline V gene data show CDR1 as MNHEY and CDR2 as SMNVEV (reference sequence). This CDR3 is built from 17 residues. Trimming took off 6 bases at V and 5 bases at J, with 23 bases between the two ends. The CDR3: CASSPEVGPQMDNEQFF. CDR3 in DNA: TGTGCCAGCAGCCCAGAAGTCGGACCGCAAATGGACAATGAGCAGTTCTTC.

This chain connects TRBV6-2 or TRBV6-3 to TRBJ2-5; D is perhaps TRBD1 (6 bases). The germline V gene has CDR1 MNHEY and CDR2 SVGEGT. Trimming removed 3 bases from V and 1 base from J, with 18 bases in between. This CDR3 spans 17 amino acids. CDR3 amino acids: CASSYGVRPGAQETQYF. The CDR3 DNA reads TGTGCCAGCAGTTATGGGGTCAGGCCAGGGGCCCAAGAGACCCAGTACTTC.

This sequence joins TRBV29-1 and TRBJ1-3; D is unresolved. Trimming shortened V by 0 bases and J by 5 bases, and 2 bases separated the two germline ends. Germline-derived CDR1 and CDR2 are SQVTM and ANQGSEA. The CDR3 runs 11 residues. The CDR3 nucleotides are TGCAGCGTTGAAGACAGAAACACCATATATTTT. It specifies CSVEDRNTIYF.

In DNA form, the CDR3 reads TGCGCCAGCAGCCTAGCTAGCGGCCCATTCGATGAGCAGTTCTTC. It specifies CASSLASGPFDEQFF. This chain joins TRBV4-3 and TRBJ2-1; TRBD2 matches at 7 bases. With V trimmed by 4 bases and J by 8 bases, 11 bases remained unmatched. Per the germline V gene, CDR1 is LGHNA and CDR2 is YSLEER. The CDR3 has 15 amino acids.

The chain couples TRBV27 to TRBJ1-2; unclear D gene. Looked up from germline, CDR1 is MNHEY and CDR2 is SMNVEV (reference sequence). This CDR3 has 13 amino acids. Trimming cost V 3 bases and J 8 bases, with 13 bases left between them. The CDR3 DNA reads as TGTGCCAGCAGTTTTTCCGGCTTTTTGGGCTACACCTTC. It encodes CASSFSGFLGYTF.

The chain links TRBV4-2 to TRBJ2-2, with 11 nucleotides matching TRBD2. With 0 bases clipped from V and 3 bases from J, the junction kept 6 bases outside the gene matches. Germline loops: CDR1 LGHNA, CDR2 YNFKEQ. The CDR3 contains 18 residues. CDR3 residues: CASSQDSSGREDTGELFF. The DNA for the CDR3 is TGTGCCAGCAGCCAAGATAGTAGCGGGAGGGAAGACACCGGGGAGCTGTTTTTT.

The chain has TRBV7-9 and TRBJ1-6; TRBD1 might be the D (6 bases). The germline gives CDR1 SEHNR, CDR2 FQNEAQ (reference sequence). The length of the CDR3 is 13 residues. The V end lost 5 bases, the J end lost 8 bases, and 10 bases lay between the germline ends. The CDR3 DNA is TGTGCCAGCAGCGAGGGGGTATATTCACCCCTCCACTTT. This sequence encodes CASSEGVYSPLHF.

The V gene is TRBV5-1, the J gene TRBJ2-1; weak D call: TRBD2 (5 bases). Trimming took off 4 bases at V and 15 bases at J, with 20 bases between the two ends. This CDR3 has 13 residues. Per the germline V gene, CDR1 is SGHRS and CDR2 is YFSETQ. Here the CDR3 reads CASSILWTEVWFF. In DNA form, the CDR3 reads TGCGCCAGCAGCATCCTGTGGACGGAGGTTTGGTTCTTC.

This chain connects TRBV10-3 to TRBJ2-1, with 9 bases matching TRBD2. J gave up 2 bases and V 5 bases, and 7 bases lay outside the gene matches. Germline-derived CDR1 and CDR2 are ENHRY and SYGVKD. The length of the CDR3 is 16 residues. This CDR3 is CAISTFAGGPYNEQFF. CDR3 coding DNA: TGTGCCATCAGTACCTTCGCGGGAGGGCCCTACAATGAGCAGTTCTTC.

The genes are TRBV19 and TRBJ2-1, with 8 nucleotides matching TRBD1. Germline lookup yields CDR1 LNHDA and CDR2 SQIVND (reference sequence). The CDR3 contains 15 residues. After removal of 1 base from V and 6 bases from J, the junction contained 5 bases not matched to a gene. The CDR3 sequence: CASSIGRGRINEQFF. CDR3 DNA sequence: TGTGCCAGTAGTATAGGCAGGGGGCGCATCAATGAGCAGTTCTTC.

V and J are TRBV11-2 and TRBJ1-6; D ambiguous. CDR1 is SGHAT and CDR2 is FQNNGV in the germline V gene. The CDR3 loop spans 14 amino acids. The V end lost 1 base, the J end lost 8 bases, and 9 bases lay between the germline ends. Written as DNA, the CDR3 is TGTGCCAGCAGCTTAGGGGCAGATTATTCACCCCTCCACTTT. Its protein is CASSLGADYSPLHF. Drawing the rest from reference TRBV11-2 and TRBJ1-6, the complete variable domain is EAGVAQSPRYKIIEKRQSVAFWCNPISGHATLYWYQQILGQGPKLLIQFQNNGVVDDSQLPKDRFSAERLKGVDSTLKIQPAKLEDSAVYLCASSLGADYSPLHFGNGTRLTVT.

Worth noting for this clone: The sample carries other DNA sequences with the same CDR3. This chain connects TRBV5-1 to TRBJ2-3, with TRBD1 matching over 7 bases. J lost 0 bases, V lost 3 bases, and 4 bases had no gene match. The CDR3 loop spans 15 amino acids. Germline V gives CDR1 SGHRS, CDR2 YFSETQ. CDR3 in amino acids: CASSSRDRSTDTQYF. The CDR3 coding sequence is TGCGCCAGCAGCTCCCGGGACAGAAGCACAGATACGCAGTATTTT.